This T cell receptor beta chain was identified in a study of cytomegalovirus exposure and HLA in healthy donors. Of note for this clone: Its antigen is as yet unknown.

Broader study findings: The authors later linked a missense DCLRE1C variant to TCR beta V- and J-gene trimming. Sequencing likely caused a cluster of highly shared sequence variants. Previously analyzed data showed that most TCR beta V segments were productive at a frequency of about 87% or about 30%.

PCR primers comprised 60 Vbeta and 13 Jbeta primers. Assay used: immunoSEQ multiplex PCR; TCRdb lists only in-frame clones, some missing. The repertoire holds under 200,000 clones, with over 75% as singletons. The CDR3 has 16 residues. The germline V gene encodes CDR1 SGHNT and CDR2 YYREEE (reference sequence). V was clipped by 4 bases and J by 4 bases; unmatched bases: 10. The sample consisted of PBMCs. This TCR was sampled from a man aged 45-65 years in good health and CMV-seronegative. The chain recombines TRBV5-4 with TRBJ2-3, with TRBD2 identical over 9 bases. The CDR3: CASSISGGRLSDTQYF. Written as DNA, the CDR3 is TGTGCCAGCAGCATTAGCGGGGGCCGCTTGTCAGATACGCAGTATTTT. Supplemented by reference TRBV5-4 and TRBJ2-3, the full variable domain reads ETGVTQSPTHLIKTRGQQVTLRCSSQSGHNTVSWYQQALGQGPQFIFQYYREEENGRGNFPPRFSGLQFPNYSSELNVNALELDDSALYLCASSISGGRLSDTQYFGPGTRLTVL.